This entry is about one T cell receptor beta chain. V was cut by 6 bases and J by 3 bases, with 14 bases left in between. Per the germline V gene, CDR1 is SGHTA and CDR2 is FQGNSA. The CDR3 runs 14 residues. This specimen comes from a study of T cells in Graves' hyperthyroidism and ophthalmopathy. What was amplified from RNA transcripts were TCR beta CDR3 regions. A first-round RT-PCR of the TCR CDR3 used the HTBI primer set. TCRdb redid the calling of the multiplex PCR reads with MiXCR, one entry per CDR3 protein. The data show hundreds of thousands of distinct CDR3 sequences, about 14% seen once. This sequence was found in a woman under 30 with Graves' hyperthyroidism. This sequence joins TRBV7-2 and TRBJ2-5; D possibly corresponds to TRBD1 (5 bases). Sequences were obtained from blood. CDR3 bases: TGTGCCAGCAGAGGGGCGGCGTTCGAAGAGACCCAGTACTTC. Protein sequence: CASRGAAFEETQYF.